The 13 T cell receptor beta chains below were found in one sample sequenced in a study of T cells after yellow fever vaccination. MiXCR was run by TCRdb on the 5' RACE reads, yielding one entry per CDR3 protein. Of more than 200,000 distinct CDR3 sequences in the sample, roughly 3.7% were seen once. The sample consisted of PBMCs, taken 15 days after the yellow fever booster vaccination. These receptors were obtained from a man aged 18 to 30 who received the YFV17D yellow fever vaccine.

This clonotype was seen many times. The rearrangement joins TRBV28 to TRBJ2-5; 10 nucleotides match TRBD1. V shed 5 bases, J shed 6 bases, and the junction held 18 bases outside the gene matches. There are 18 residues in the CDR3. Germline V gene data show CDR1 as MDHEN and CDR2 as SYDVKM. CDR3 residues: CASSPPTLRQGAKKTQYF. DNA of the CDR3: TGTGCCAGCAGTCCACCAACCCTGCGACAGGGGGCAAAGAAGACCCAGTACTTC.

The sample holds many counts of this clonotype. The chain couples TRBV6-2 or TRBV6-3 to TRBJ2-7; 8 nucleotides align to TRBD1. CDR3 length: 13 amino acids. Germline values: CDR1 MNHEY, CDR2 SVGEGT. J was trimmed by 3 bases and V by 4 bases; bases with no gene match: 2. This chain's CDR3 is CASSWDRRYEQYF. CDR3 nucleotides: TGTGCCAGCAGTTGGGACAGGCGCTACGAGCAGTACTTC.

The table lists this clonotype with many counts. V and J are TRBV21-1 and TRBJ2-7. TRBV21-1 is labeled a pseudogene. The CDR3 runs to 10 residues. CDR3 bases: TGTGCCAGCAGCAATTTGGAGCAGTACGTC. It codes for CASSNLEQYV.

This clonotype was seen ten or more times. The chain employs TRBV20-1 and TRBJ2-1; 9 bases match TRBD2. J was trimmed by 8 bases and V by 4 bases; bases with no gene match: 12. Germline-derived CDR1 and CDR2 are DFQATT and SNEGSKA (reference sequence). The CDR3 contains 15 residues. CDR3 nucleotide sequence: TGCAGTGCTATTAACGTGGCGGGGGGGCCAGATGAGCAGTTCTTC. Residues: CSAINVAGGPDEQFF.

The chain recombines TRBV21-1 with TRBJ2-7; the table's D gene call, TRBD1, was not cross checked with the DNA. TRBV21-1 has pseudogene status. The CDR3 length is 17 residues. Here the CDR3 DNA reads TGTGCCAGCAGCAAAGCACGACCAAAAGGGGGTCATTACGAGCAGTACTTC. Residues: CASSKARPKGGHYEQYF.

Many counts were recorded for this clonotype. V usage is TRBV4-3 and J usage is TRBJ2-5; possible D gene TRBD2, 5 bases. This CDR3 has 15 residues. CDR1 is LGHNA, CDR2 YSLEER, per germline. Between the trimmed V and J ends, which lost 2 bases and 4 bases, there was a span of 14 bases. The CDR3 loop is CASSQKKAVGETQYF. The CDR3 DNA follows: TGCGCCAGCAGCCAAAAGAAAGCGGTAGGAGAGACCCAGTACTTC.

This clonotype was seen repeatedly, ten times or more. This rearrangement joins TRBV29-1 to TRBJ1-2; D unresolved. The ends were cut back, 6 bases at V and 4 bases at J, with 15 bases in the middle. Germline V gene data show CDR1 as SQVTM and CDR2 as ANQGSEA. The CDR3 totals 13 residues. The CDR3 DNA reads TGCAGCGTGGAGCACCCAGGCCGCTATGGCTACACCTTC. Protein: CSVEHPGRYGYTF.

At least ten counts were recorded for this clonotype. The chain links TRBV6-2 or TRBV6-3 to TRBJ1-1, with D unresolved. Trimming pared 2 bases from V and 3 bases from J, leaving 7 bases between. Germline V CDR1 and CDR2: MNHEY, SVGEGT. This CDR3 region has 13 residues. The CDR3 DNA reads TGTGCCAGCAGTTACAGGGCTTACACTGAAGCTTTCTTT. This encodes CASSYRAYTEAFF.

At least ten counts were recorded for this clonotype. The rearrangement joins TRBV7-2 to TRBJ2-1, with 12 bases matching TRBD2. Germline V gene data show CDR1 as SGHTA and CDR2 as FQGNSA. The CDR3 is made up of 16 amino acids. V lost 5 bases and J lost 5; bases outside the gene matches: 7. CDR3 sequence (DNA): TGTGCCAGCAGCCCTACTAGCGGGGGGCCAAACAATGAGCAGTTCTTC. This encodes CASSPTSGGPNNEQFF. Full variable domain (remainder filled in from reference TRBV7-2 and TRBJ2-1): GAGVSQSPSNKVTEKGKDVELRCDPISGHTALYWYRQSLGQGLEFLIYFQGNSAPDKSGLPSDRFSAERTGGSVSTLTIQRTQQEDSAVYLCASSPTSGGPNNEQFFGPGTRLTVL.

This clonotype was seen at least ten times. V is TRBV5-6 and J is TRBJ2-5; 8 bases are shared with TRBD1. Germline CDR1 SGHDT, CDR2 YYEEEE. The CDR3 runs to 16 residues. The J segment lost 4 bases and the V segment lost 4 bases, leaving 12 bases of the junction unmatched. CDR3 sequence: CASSQNLQGAGETQYF. The CDR3 bases are TGTGCCAGCAGCCAAAACCTTCAGGGGGCGGGAGAGACCCAGTACTTC.

This clonotype has at least ten counts. The chain carries TRBV20-1 and TRBJ1-2; 9 bases agree with TRBD1. Trimming took 0 bases from V and 6 from J; bases not matched to a gene: 8. The CDR3 length is 15 residues. Germline CDR1 reads DFQATT; CDR2 reads SNEGSKA (reference sequence). Here the CDR3 DNA reads TGCAGTGCTAGAGATCTACAGGGGGCGATAAATGGCTACACCTTC. This translates into CSARDLQGAINGYTF.

This clonotype was counted many times. The chain links TRBV7-9 to TRBJ2-1, with 13 bases fitting TRBD2. The V gene end was trimmed by 2 bases and the J gene end by 4 bases; junction bases not matched to a gene: 14. The germline V gene has CDR1 SEHNR and CDR2 FQNEAQ (reference sequence). CDR3 length: 20 amino acids. The CDR3 bases are TGTGCCAGCAGCTTAAGGGTCGGGACTAGCGGGGAAAGAAGATACAATGAGCAGTTCTTC. Translated: CASSLRVGTSGERRYNEQFF. The whole variable domain, remainder taken from reference TRBV7-9 and TRBJ2-1, is DTGVSQNPRHKITKRGQNVTFRCDPISEHNRLYWYRQTLGQGPEFLTYFQNEAQLEKSRLLSDRFSAERPKGSFSTLEIQRTEQGDSAMYLCASSLRVGTSGERRYNEQFFGPGTRLTVL.

This clonotype was seen at least ten times. This rearrangement joins TRBV7-9 to TRBJ1-6; a possible D gene is TRBD1 (5 bases). The V gene's germline CDR1 is SEHNR and CDR2 FQNEAQ (reference sequence). The CDR3 spans 17 residues. Trimming took 5 bases from V and 5 from J, leaving 19 bases between them. CDR3 DNA sequence: TGTGCCAGCAGCCTAATGGGGATTGGGGGAAATAATTCACCCCTCCACTTT. Its translation: CASSLMGIGGNNSPLHF.